The rows below give T cell receptor beta chains drawn from one sample of a study of T-cell reconstitution after alpha-beta-depleted transplantation in children. TCRdb redid the calling of the PCR reads with MiXCR, one entry per CDR3 protein. The sample shows about a million distinct CDR3 sequences, less than 30% of them seen only once. The sample consisted of PBMCs, mostly from graft donor cells, taken 360 days after TCRalphabeta/CD19-depleted stem cell transplant. Receptor source: a boy under two years old who had a stem cell transplant for SCID, so the T cells may come from the graft donor. Both conserved end residues are part of each CDR3. A D gene is named only where the DNA matches it firmly. Not all rows give a size; the values are once, few, many and, for expanded clones, a class.

>NA|TRBJ1-2|TRBV7-2|NA
CASSLDPKGTYGYTF
TGTGCCAGCAGCTTAGATCCGAAGGGGACTTATGGCTACACCTTC
>TRBD1|TRBJ1-4|TRBV5-1|few
CASSFGTATNEKLFF
TGCGCCAGCAGCTTCGGGACAGCAACTAATGAAAAACTGTTTTTT
>NA|TRBJ2-6|TRBV28|few
CASSSRGGANVLTF
TGTGCCAGCAGTTCGAGGGGGGGGGCCAACGTCCTGACTTTC
>NA|TRBJ2-4|TRBV28|NA
CASSPRDLRAKNIQYF
TGTGCCAGCAGTCCAAGGGATTTGAGGGCCAAAAACATTCAGTACTTC
>NA|TRBJ1-2|TRBV20-1|few
CSARVSYGYTF
TGCAGTGCCCGGGTGTCCTATGGCTACACCTTC
>NA|TRBJ2-3|TRBV4-1|few
CASSQKVVADTDTQYF
TGCGCCAGCAGCCAAAAAGTGGTAGCGGATACAGATACGCAGTATTTT
>NA|TRBJ2-3|TRBV12-3/TRBV12-4|NA
CASSLDGTYATDTQYF
TGTGCCAGCAGTTTAGACGGGACTTACGCCACAGATACGCAGTATTTT
>NA|TRBJ2-1|TRBV4-2|NA
CASSQRNPDVYNEQFF
TGTGCCAGCAGCCAGCGGAACCCCGACGTTTACAATGAGCAGTTCTTC
>NA|TRBJ1-3|TRBV10-3|NA
CAISESDRTIYF
TGTGCCATCAGTGAGTCGGATCGCACCATATATTTT
>NA|TRBJ2-7|TRBV12-3/TRBV12-4|NA
CASSAYGTGSYEQYF
TGTGCCAGCAGCGCCTACGGGACGGGATCCTACGAGCAGTACTTC
>NA|TRBJ1-1|TRBV5-1|few
CASSLEGGDGTEAFF
TGCGCCAGCAGCTTGGAAGGGGGAGATGGCACTGAAGCTTTCTTT
>NA|TRBJ1-1|TRBV29-1|NA
CSATRTTSNTEAFF
TGCAGCGCCACCCGGACAACCTCGAACACTGAAGCTTTCTTT
>NA|TRBJ2-7|TRBV2|few
CASSYRETYEQYF
TGTGCCAGCAGTTACAGGGAGACCTACGAGCAGTACTTC
>TRBD2|TRBJ2-3|TRBV7-8|few
CASSDALAGGTDTQYF
TGTGCCAGCAGCGACGCACTAGCGGGGGGCACAGATACGCAGTATTTT
>TRBD2|TRBJ2-2|TRBV7-8|NA
CASSPAPGTSVANTGELFF
TGTGCCAGCAGCCCCGCCCCCGGGACTAGCGTGGCGAACACCGGGGAGCTGTTTTTT
>NA|TRBJ1-5|TRBV12-3/TRBV12-4|NA
CASSFANEQPQHF
TGTGCCAGCAGTTTCGCCAACGAGCAGCCCCAGCATTTT
>NA|TRBJ2-1|TRBV2|few
CASRRGATGYNEQFF
TGTGCCAGCAGGAGGGGGGCCACTGGCTACAATGAGCAGTTCTTC
>TRBD2|TRBJ2-3|TRBV4-2|NA
CASSQAGSTSGGVRDTQYF
TGTGCCAGCAGCCAAGCAGGCTCGACTAGCGGGGGGGTGCGGGATACGCAGTATTTT
>NA|TRBJ1-5|TRBV6-2/TRBV6-3|NA
CASSYSGVLSQPQHF
TGTGCCAGCAGTTACTCTGGGGTTTTGAGTCAGCCCCAGCATTTT
>NA|TRBJ2-7|TRBV18|NA
CASSPPGRTYEQYF
TGTGCCAGCTCACCGCCCGGGAGAACTTACGAGCAGTACTTC
>TRBD1|TRBJ1-5|TRBV20-1|NA
CSAVTGGRQPQHF
TGCAGTGCTGTTACAGGGGGCCGTCAGCCCCAGCATTTT
>NA|TRBJ2-1|TRBV5-1|NA
CASSPGAANEQFF
TGCGCCAGTTCTCCAGGGGCGGCAAATGAGCAGTTCTTC
>NA|TRBJ2-1|TRBV29-1|NA
CSVQVAQSSYNEQFF
TGCAGCGTCCAAGTGGCCCAGAGCTCCTACAATGAGCAGTTCTTC
>NA|TRBJ2-1|TRBV7-9|few
CASSLGRVYEQFF
TGTGCCAGCAGCTTAGGAAGGGTCTATGAGCAGTTCTTC
>TRBD1|TRBJ1-2|TRBV20-1|NA
CSARTGKGNSGYTF
TGCAGTGCTAGGACAGGGAAAGGGAATAGTGGCTACACCTTC
>TRBD2|TRBJ2-7|TRBV15|NA
CATSSSGGSYEQYF
TGTGCCACCAGCAGTAGCGGGGGGTCCTACGAGCAGTACTTC